This T cell receptor (beta chain) was observed in a study of cytomegalovirus exposure and HLA in healthy donors. About the study: Earlier findings included about 120 million unique TCR beta sequences obtained from some 180 million T cells. Study-wide points: Per a prior analysis, the majority of TCR beta V segments were productive roughly 87% or roughly 30% of the time. The study assumed roughly uniform donor sequencing depth for presence/absence analyses. Rarity held for most TCR sequences, but there were some public TCRs that occurred in many donors.

As for this clone: As yet, its antigen is unknown.

Germline-derived CDR1 and CDR2 are LNHDA and SQIVND (reference sequence). Trimming left V 7 bases short and J 1 base short, with 15 bases between. This CDR3 contains 15 residues. A multiplex PCR was run with 60 Vbeta primers and 13 Jbeta primers. TCRdb's copy holds only in-frame clones and misses some; the assay was immunoSEQ multiplex PCR. The table has more than 200,000 clones, about 80% seen once. V and J are TRBV19 and TRBJ2-3; tentative D call: TRBD2 (6 bases). Input material: PBMCs. The sequence came from a male donor in good health and CMV-seronegative. The CDR3 DNA reads TGTGCCAGTACCAAAGGAGGGGTCCGCACAGATACGCAGTATTTT. Its translation: CASTKGGVRTDTQYF.